These 19 T cell receptor beta chains originate from one sample sequenced in a study of prognosis after radiotherapy for stage I lung cancer. By two-round multiplex PCR, the TCR beta CDR3 was amplified from genomic DNA. During first-round PCR, primers specific to each TRBV and TRBJ gene were used. TCRdb ran MiXCR on the multiplex PCR reads and lists one entry per CDR3 protein. The table includes more than 20,000 distinct CDR3 sequences, 40% to 45% detected once. Material: PBMCs, obtained before or after stereotactic body radiation therapy (not recorded which). The receptors were sampled from a donor at least 50 years old with non-small cell lung cancer.

V and J are TRBV5-1 and TRBJ2-2; TRBD1 might be the D (5 bases). The germline V gene has CDR1 SGHRS and CDR2 YFSETQ. V shed 2 bases and J shed 3 bases, with 14 bases lying between them. The CDR3 sequence is 16 residues long. CDR3 sequence: CASSLWGAIDTGELFF. The CDR3 DNA is TGCGCCAGCAGCTTATGGGGCGCGATAGACACCGGGGAGCTGTTTTTT.

In its sample, this clonotype was seen many times. The chain couples TRBV20-1 to TRBJ2-1; TRBD2 matches 13 bases. Germline CDR1 and CDR2: DFQATT and SNEGSKA (reference sequence). With V trimmed by 3 bases and J by 7 bases, 9 bases remained unmatched. The CDR3 length is 16 residues. The CDR3 coding sequence is TGCAGTGCTAGTAGTACCGGACTAGCGGGAGTTAATGAGCAGTTCTTC. It codes for CSASSTGLAGVNEQFF.

This clonotype has ten or more counts. The chain recombines TRBV2 with TRBJ1-4; D gene unclear. V was pared by 6 bases and J by 0 bases, with 11 bases between. Germline CDR1 reads SNHLY; CDR2 reads FYNNEI. CDR3 length: 15 amino acids. CDR3 protein: CASSLRWATNEKLFF. As DNA, the CDR3 is TGTGCCAGCAGCCTACGGTGGGCAACTAATGAAAAACTGTTTTTT.

CDR3 bases: TGTGCCAGCTCAAGCGGGACGAGATACGAGCAGTACTTC. Amino acid sequence: CASSSGTRYEQYF. The chain is built from TRBV27 and TRBJ2-7, with 7 bases identical to TRBD2. After removal of 8 bases from V and 4 bases from J, the junction contained 8 bases not matched to a gene. Germline values: CDR1 MNHEY, CDR2 SMNVEV (reference sequence). The CDR3 has 13 residues.

Turning to this clonotype: This clone may be a read error of a much larger clone one base away. The genes are TRBV10-3 and TRBJ2-7, with D perhaps TRBD2 (6 bases). This CDR3 is 14 amino acids long. Germline CDR1 and CDR2: ENHRY and SYGVKD. CDR3 amino acids: CATSESRGPYEQYF. Written as DNA, the CDR3 is TGTGCCACCAGTGAGTCGCGGGGACCCTACGAGCAGTACTTC.

A remark on this clonotype: It differs at one base from a far larger clone, so likely a read error. The chain couples TRBV6-4 to TRBJ2-7; D gene unclear. V was clipped by 3 bases and J by 4 bases, with 10 bases between them. Germline loops: CDR1 MRHNA, CDR2 SNTAGT. CDR3 length: 13 amino acids. Here the CDR3 DNA reads TGTGCCAGCAGTGAATATCAGGTATACGAGCAGTACTTC. Protein sequence: CASSEYQVYEQYF.

V is TRBV27 and J is TRBJ1-5; D is ambiguous. V was shortened by 7 bases and J by 0 bases, with 16 bases between the two germline ends. This CDR3 has 16 residues. CDR1 and CDR2 from the germline V gene are MNHEY and SMNVEV (reference sequence). The CDR3 is CASIPRWGDSNQPQHF. The DNA for the CDR3 is TGTGCCAGCATCCCCCGATGGGGTGATAGCAATCAGCCCCAGCATTTT.

The sample holds many counts of this clonotype. The J gene is TRBJ2-7, the V gene TRBV6-5; 8 bases are shared with TRBD1. The CDR3 length is 14 residues. J gave up 6 bases and V 4 bases, and 8 bases lay outside the gene matches. The germline V gene encodes CDR1 MNHEY and CDR2 SVGAGI. The CDR3: CASSSGTGGSEQYF. The CDR3 region has the DNA TGTGCCAGCAGTTCCGGGACAGGCGGCTCCGAGCAGTACTTC.

This clonotype was observed at least ten times. The chain joins TRBV7-8 to TRBJ2-1; D gene unclear. The germline V and J ends were trimmed by 2 bases and 8 bases, with 10 bases remaining between them. The germline gives CDR1 SGHVS, CDR2 FQNEAQ. There are 13 residues in the CDR3. The CDR3 here is CASSLPREDEQFF. Written as DNA, the CDR3 is TGTGCCAGCAGCTTACCCCGAGAGGATGAGCAGTTCTTC.

Concerning this clonotype: A read error may produce the germline difference seen at one junction end. The chain joins TRBV24-1 to TRBJ2-3; D possibly corresponds to TRBD1 (5 bases). This CDR3 is built from 16 residues. CDR1 KGHDR and CDR2 SFDVKD come from the germline V gene. The CDR3 bases are TGTGCCACCAGTGATTTTGACCAGTGGCTGACAGATGCGCAGTATTTT. This codes for CATSDFDQWLTDAQYF.

On this clonotype: With a much larger clone just one base away, this may be a read error. The rearrangement uses TRBV6-5 and TRBJ1-4, with unresolved D. Germline assignment: CDR1 MNHEY and CDR2 SVGAGI. The CDR3 is 15 residues long. This CDR3 reads CASSHSGDPFEQLFF. CDR3 sequence (DNA): TGTGCCAGCAGTCACTCAGGAGATCCGTTTGAACAACTGTTTTTT.

V gene TRBV6-1 combines with J gene TRBJ2-7, with D hard to call. The CDR3 covers 11 residues. The germline V gene has CDR1 MNHNS and CDR2 SASEGT. V was clipped by 10 bases and J by 6 bases, with 13 bases between them. The CDR3 sequence: CAIYLLVEQYF. CDR3 bases: TGTGCCATCTACCTCTTGGTCGAGCAGTACTTC.

This clonotype was seen many times. The chain carries TRBV30 and TRBJ2-2; tentatively, D is TRBD2 (5 bases). The CDR3 loop spans 15 amino acids. The V gene lost 2 bases and the J gene lost 6 bases, with 16 bases spanning the gap. The V gene's germline CDR1 is GTSNPN and CDR2 SVGIG (reference sequence). In nucleotides, the CDR3 is TGTGCCTGGAGTCCACCGGGGATTGATGCCGGGGAGCTGTTTTTT. It yields the protein CAWSPPGIDAGELFF.

The gene calls are TRBV20-1 and TRBJ1-1, with 10 bases fitting TRBD1. Trimming took 2 bases from V and 7 from J; bases not matched to a gene: 7. CDR1 DFQATT and CDR2 SNEGSKA come from the germline V gene (reference sequence). The CDR3 length is 14 residues. CDR3 in amino acids: CSARRQGAGLEAFF. The DNA of the CDR3 is TGCAGTGCTAGAAGACAGGGGGCGGGTCTTGAAGCTTTCTTT.

In the case of this clonotype: A read error may explain this, as a much larger clone is one base away. The genes are TRBV6-5 and TRBJ2-5, with 7 positions matching TRBD1. The CDR3 is made up of 16 amino acids. Germline loops: CDR1 MNHEY, CDR2 SVGAGI. The CDR3 coding sequence is TGTGCCAGCAGTTACCCAGACAGGGACCGCCAAGAGACCAAGTACTTC. It yields the protein CASSYPDRDRQETKYF.

This clonotype has more than one count but fewer than ten. A much larger clone sits a single nucleotide away, making a read error possible. The V and J genes are TRBV5-1 and TRBJ2-1; possibly TRBD2 for D (5 bases). The CDR3 consists of 15 residues. In germline, CDR1 is SGHRS, CDR2 YFSETQ. The DNA for the CDR3 is TGCGCCAGCAGCTCTCAGCGGAACTCCTACAATGGGCAGTTCTTC. It translates to CASSSQRNSYNGQFF.

This sequence joins TRBV7-8 and TRBJ2-3; D is unclear. V was pared by 4 bases and J by 4 bases, with 18 bases between. The V gene's germline CDR1 is SGHVS and CDR2 FQNEAQ. This CDR3 is 16 amino acids long. The CDR3 is CASSSNLSRISDTQYF. The CDR3 region has the DNA TGTGCCAGCAGCTCCAATCTATCACGAATCTCAGATACGCAGTATTTT.

In its sample, this clonotype was seen a few times. A read error is possible here, since a much larger clone lies one base away. V usage is TRBV7-2 and J usage is TRBJ2-1; TRBD2 agrees at 7 bases. Germline CDR1 reads SGHTA; CDR2 reads FQGNSA. The CDR3 has 16 amino acids. CDR3 DNA sequence: TGTGCCAGCAGCCCTCACTTAGCGGGTTCCTACAATGAGAAGTTCTTC. It yields the protein CASSPHLAGSYNEKFF.

This clonotype showed up many times. Germline is not matched at one junction end, which may reflect a read error. The J gene is TRBJ1-5, the V gene TRBV24-1, with D tentatively TRBD1 (5 bases). The CDR3 covers 13 residues. Germline CDR1 KGHDR, CDR2 SFDVKD. The CDR3 sequence: CATSADRGEPQHF. In DNA form, the CDR3 reads TGTGCCACAAGTGCGGACCGAGGGGAGCCCCAGCATTTT.